This record covers a single T cell receptor beta chain. This CDR3 contains 14 residues. Trimming took 4 bases from V and 5 from J, leaving 13 bases between them. The germline V gene encodes CDR1 SGHDT and CDR2 YYEEEE. Generated by immunoSEQ multiplex PCR, the TCRdb table keeps only in-frame clones and is missing some. The sample has 84,000 or so clones, about 95% seen once. This record comes from a study of T cell changes during pregnancy in multiple sclerosis. The chain combines TRBV5-6 with TRBJ1-5; no clear D gene. The TCR comes from a female donor with multiple sclerosis, enrolled in a pregnancy study. Sequencing was performed on peripheral blood, taken in the third trimester of pregnancy. The CDR3 DNA is TGTGCCAGCAGCGCCTACGGGAGAGATCAGCCCCAGCATTTT. Protein: CASSAYGRDQPQHF.